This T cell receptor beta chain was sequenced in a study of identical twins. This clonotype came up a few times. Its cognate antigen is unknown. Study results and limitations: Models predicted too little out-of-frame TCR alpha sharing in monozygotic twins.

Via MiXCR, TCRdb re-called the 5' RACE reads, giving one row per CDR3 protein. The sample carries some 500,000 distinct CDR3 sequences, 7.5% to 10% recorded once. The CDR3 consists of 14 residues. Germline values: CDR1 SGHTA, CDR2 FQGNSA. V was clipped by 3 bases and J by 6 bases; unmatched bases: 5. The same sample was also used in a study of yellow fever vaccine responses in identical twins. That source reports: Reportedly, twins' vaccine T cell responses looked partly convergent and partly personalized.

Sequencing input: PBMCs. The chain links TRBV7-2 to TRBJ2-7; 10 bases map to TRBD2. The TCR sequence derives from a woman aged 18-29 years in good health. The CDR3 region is CASSFSGTSAEQYF. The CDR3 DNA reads TGTGCCAGCAGCTTCTCCGGGACTAGCGCCGAGCAGTACTTC. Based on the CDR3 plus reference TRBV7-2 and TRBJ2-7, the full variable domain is GAGVSQSPSNKVTEKGKDVELRCDPISGHTALYWYRQSLGQGLEFLIYFQGNSAPDKSGLPSDRFSAERTGGSVSTLTIQRTQQEDSAVYLCASSFSGTSAEQYFGPGTRLTVT.